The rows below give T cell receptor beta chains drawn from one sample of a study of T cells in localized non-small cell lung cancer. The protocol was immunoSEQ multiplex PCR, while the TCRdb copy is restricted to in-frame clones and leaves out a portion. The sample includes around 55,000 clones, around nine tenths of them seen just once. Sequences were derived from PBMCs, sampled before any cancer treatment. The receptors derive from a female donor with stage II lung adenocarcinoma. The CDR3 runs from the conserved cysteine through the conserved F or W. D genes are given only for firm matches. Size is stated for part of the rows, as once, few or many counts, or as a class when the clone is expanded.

cdr3_aa: CASSLSLLSGFGYTF
cdr3_nt: TGTGCCAGCAGTTTGTCACTCCTGAGTGGCTTTGGCTACACCTTC
d_call: NA
clone_size: NA
v_call: TRBV6-5
j_call: TRBJ1-2

cdr3_aa: CASSEISGGALDNEQFF
cdr3_nt: TGTGCCAGCAGCGAAATAAGCGGGGGGGCCTTAGACAATGAGCAGTTCTTC
d_call: TRBD2
clone_size: few
v_call: TRBV7-2
j_call: TRBJ2-1

cdr3_aa: CASSWSASSEKLFF
cdr3_nt: TGTGCCAGCAGTTGGTCCGCCAGTAGTGAAAAACTGTTTTTT
d_call: NA
clone_size: NA
v_call: TRBV7-9
j_call: TRBJ1-4

cdr3_aa: CASSLMGGREFF
cdr3_nt: TGTGCCAGCAGCCTCATGGGCGGAAGAGAGTTCTTC
d_call: NA
clone_size: once
v_call: TRBV7-8
j_call: TRBJ2-1

cdr3_aa: CASSYRPTNTEAFF
cdr3_nt: TGTGCCAGCAGTTACCGGCCAACCAACACTGAAGCTTTCTTT
d_call: NA
clone_size: NA
v_call: TRBV6-5
j_call: TRBJ1-1

cdr3_aa: CASSSAGTGVDEAFF
cdr3_nt: TGTGCCAGCAGCTCAGCCGGGACAGGGGTCGATGAAGCTTTCTTT
d_call: TRBD1
clone_size: once
v_call: TRBV7-6
j_call: TRBJ1-1

cdr3_aa: CASSLSRAQETQYF
cdr3_nt: TGTGCCAGCAGCCTATCCAGGGCGCAAGAGACCCAGTACTTC
d_call: NA
clone_size: NA
v_call: TRBV7-3
j_call: TRBJ2-5

cdr3_aa: CASTPPGTSNYGYTF
cdr3_nt: TGTGCCAGCACACCCCCCGGGACTTCTAACTATGGCTACACCTTC
d_call: NA
clone_size: NA
v_call: TRBV6-1
j_call: TRBJ1-2

cdr3_aa: CASSIVSGQGGTGELFF
cdr3_nt: TGTGCCAGTAGTATAGTTTCAGGACAGGGTGGCACCGGGGAGCTGTTTTTT
d_call: TRBD1
clone_size: NA
v_call: TRBV19
j_call: TRBJ2-2

cdr3_aa: CASSLADTQYF
cdr3_nt: TGTGCCAGCAGTTTAGCGGATACGCAGTATTTT
d_call: NA
clone_size: NA
v_call: TRBV28
j_call: TRBJ2-3

cdr3_aa: CATSRDRYSGNTIYF
cdr3_nt: TGTGCCACCAGCAGAGACAGGTACTCTGGAAACACCATATATTTT
d_call: NA
clone_size: few
v_call: TRBV15
j_call: TRBJ1-3

cdr3_aa: CASTALGSYGYTF
cdr3_nt: TGTGCCAGTACAGCGCTGGGTAGTTATGGCTACACCTTC
d_call: NA
clone_size: NA
v_call: TRBV19
j_call: TRBJ1-2

cdr3_aa: CASRPLVETQYF
cdr3_nt: TGCGCCAGCAGACCTTTGGTTGAAACCCAGTACTTC
d_call: NA
clone_size: NA
v_call: TRBV10-1
j_call: TRBJ2-5

cdr3_aa: CATSREDRVGSGYTF
cdr3_nt: TGTGCCACCAGCAGAGAAGACAGGGTGGGAAGTGGCTACACCTTC
d_call: TRBD1
clone_size: NA
v_call: TRBV15
j_call: TRBJ1-2

cdr3_aa: CASSETGIKAYGYTF
cdr3_nt: TGTGCCAGCAGTGAAACAGGGATTAAAGCCTATGGCTACACCTTC
d_call: NA
clone_size: NA
v_call: TRBV6-1
j_call: TRBJ1-2

cdr3_aa: CASRLAGDTGELFF
cdr3_nt: TGTGCCAGCAGATTAGCGGGGGACACCGGGGAGCTGTTTTTT
d_call: TRBD2
clone_size: NA
v_call: TRBV7-9
j_call: TRBJ2-2

cdr3_aa: CASIPGQGSPLHF
cdr3_nt: TGTGCCAGCATCCCGGGACAGGGTTCACCCCTCCACTTT
d_call: TRBD1
clone_size: NA
v_call: TRBV7-8
j_call: TRBJ1-6

cdr3_aa: CASSLEGQGVDEQYF
cdr3_nt: TGTGCCAGCAGCTTAGAAGGACAGGGTGTCGACGAGCAGTACTTC
d_call: TRBD1
clone_size: NA
v_call: TRBV7-8
j_call: TRBJ2-7

cdr3_aa: CASALGTAQETQYF
cdr3_nt: TGCGCCAGCGCCCTGGGGACAGCCCAAGAGACCCAGTACTTC
d_call: TRBD1
clone_size: NA
v_call: TRBV5-1
j_call: TRBJ2-5

cdr3_aa: CASSLQGADEQYF
cdr3_nt: TGTGCCAGCAGCTTACAGGGGGCCGACGAGCAGTACTTC
d_call: TRBD1
clone_size: NA
v_call: TRBV5-6
j_call: TRBJ2-7

cdr3_aa: CASSFFEGQGPYEQYF
cdr3_nt: TGTGCCAGCTCTTTCTTCGAAGGACAGGGGCCCTACGAGCAGTACTTC
d_call: TRBD1
clone_size: NA
v_call: TRBV18
j_call: TRBJ2-7

cdr3_aa: CASSFTPGTENYGYTF
cdr3_nt: TGTGCCAGCAGCTTTACACCCGGGACAGAAAACTATGGCTACACCTTC
d_call: TRBD1
clone_size: NA
v_call: TRBV7-9
j_call: TRBJ1-2

cdr3_aa: CAWADGSNYGYTF
cdr3_nt: TGTGCCTGGGCTGACGGGAGTAACTATGGCTACACCTTC
d_call: NA
clone_size: NA
v_call: TRBV30
j_call: TRBJ1-2

cdr3_aa: CSVVPLGTNYGYTF
cdr3_nt: TGCAGCGTTGTCCCCCTTGGCACAAACTATGGCTACACCTTC
d_call: NA
clone_size: NA
v_call: TRBV29-1
j_call: TRBJ1-2

cdr3_aa: CASSTRGDAYNEQFF
cdr3_nt: TGTGCCAGCAGCACTCGGGGGGACGCCTACAATGAGCAGTTCTTC
d_call: TRBD2
clone_size: NA
v_call: TRBV9
j_call: TRBJ2-1

cdr3_aa: CSVEEQIGAASTQYF
cdr3_nt: TGCAGCGTTGAAGAGCAAATTGGGGCGGCAAGTACGCAGTATTTT
d_call: NA
clone_size: NA
v_call: TRBV29-1
j_call: TRBJ2-3